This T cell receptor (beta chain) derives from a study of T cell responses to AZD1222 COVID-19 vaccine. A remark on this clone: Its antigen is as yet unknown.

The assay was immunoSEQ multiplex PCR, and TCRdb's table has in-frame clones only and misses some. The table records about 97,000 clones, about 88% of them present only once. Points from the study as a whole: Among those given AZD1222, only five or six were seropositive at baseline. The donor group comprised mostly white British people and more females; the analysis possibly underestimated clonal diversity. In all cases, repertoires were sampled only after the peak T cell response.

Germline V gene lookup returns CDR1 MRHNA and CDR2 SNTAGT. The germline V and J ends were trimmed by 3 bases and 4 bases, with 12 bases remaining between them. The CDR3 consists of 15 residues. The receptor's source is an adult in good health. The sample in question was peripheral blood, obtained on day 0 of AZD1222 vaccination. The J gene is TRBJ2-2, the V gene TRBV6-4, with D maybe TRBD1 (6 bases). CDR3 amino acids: CASSDHREATGELFF. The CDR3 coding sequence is TGTGCCAGCAGTGATCACAGGGAAGCCACCGGGGAGCTGTTTTTT.